This T cell receptor beta chain was obtained from a study of regulatory T cells in long-lasting Graves disease. Time point here: persistent/refractory GD, antithyroid drugs over 5 years with positive TRAb. RNA isolated from PBMCs was used to make the TCR library. The patient group derived from an endocrinology department in Xi'an, China. Libraries of TCR beta came from iRepertoire HTBI primers plus Arm-PCR of CDR3 regions. Via MiXCR, TCRdb re-called the multiplex PCR reads, giving one row per CDR3 protein. The repertoire holds 390,000 or so distinct CDR3 sequences, with more than 20% as singletons. Notes on the study in general: Favored gene segments in persistent disease were TRBV28, TRBJ1-2 and TRBJ2-5. TCR diversity was lower in persistent Graves' patients than in newly diagnosed ones. Sample size, which was small, may have reduced accuracy.

Trimming took 1 base from V and 0 from J, leaving 10 bases between them. Germline V gives CDR1 LGHNA, CDR2 YNFKEQ. CDR3 size: 16 residues. This clonotype has more than one count but fewer than ten. Its antigen remains unidentified. This clonotype was sampled from a middle-aged woman with Graves disease. The sample was peripheral blood mononuclear cells (PBMCs), taken when the disease was refractory, from a patient treated with antithyroid drugs. The V gene is TRBV4-2, the J gene TRBJ1-3, with D possibly being TRBD1 (5 bases). The CDR3 loop is CASSQADTSSGNTIYF. In DNA, the CDR3 is TGTGCCAGCAGCCAAGCGGACACGAGCTCTGGAAACACCATATATTTT.